A selection of T cell receptor beta chains follows, all from one sample in a study of vaccination and CD4 T cells after COVID-19. A single record per CDR3 protein comes from TCRdb applying MiXCR to the PCR reads. Of around 26,000 distinct CDR3 sequences listed, about 61% are singletons. Which antigens these TCRs recognize remains unknown. Specimen: CD4+ T cells from blood, cultured in vitro, collected after SARS-CoV-2 vaccination. The receptor source for this set is a human donor who received a COVID-19 vaccine. The CDR3 runs from the conserved cysteine through the conserved F or W. D genes are given only for firm matches. Not every row has a clone size; where given, it reads once, few, many or a size class.

clone size: -
D gene: TRBD1
J gene: TRBJ1-5
V gene: TRBV7-2
CDR3 protein: CASSWGQGAGPQHF
CDR3 DNA: TGTGCCAGCAGCTGGGGGCAGGGGGCGGGTCCCCAGCATTTT

clone size: -
D gene: -
J gene: TRBJ2-5
V gene: TRBV7-6
CDR3 protein: CASSLNPDETQYF
CDR3 DNA: TGTGCCAGCAGCTTAAATCCAGATGAGACCCAGTACTTC

clone size: -
D gene: -
J gene: TRBJ1-4
V gene: TRBV20-1
CDR3 protein: CSARPGRYNEKLFF
CDR3 DNA: TGCAGTGCTAGACCAGGGCGGTATAATGAAAAACTGTTTTTT

clone size: -
D gene: -
J gene: TRBJ1-1
V gene: TRBV7-7
CDR3 protein: CASSLSPGTEAFF
CDR3 DNA: TGTGCCAGCAGCTTGAGCCCTGGGACTGAAGCTTTCTTT

clone size: -
D gene: TRBD1
J gene: TRBJ2-2
V gene: TRBV20-1
CDR3 protein: CSARGQAKNTGELFF
CDR3 DNA: TGCAGTGCTCGAGGACAGGCCAAGAACACCGGGGAGCTGTTTTTT

clone size: -
D gene: TRBD1
J gene: TRBJ1-2
V gene: TRBV24-1
CDR3 protein: CATSTATGDYGYTF
CDR3 DNA: TGTGCCACCAGTACCGCAACAGGGGATTATGGCTACACCTTC

clone size: once
D gene: -
J gene: TRBJ2-2
V gene: TRBV21-1
CDR3 protein: CATRRQILLNTGELFF
CDR3 DNA: TGTGCCACCCGGAGACAAATCCTTCTAAACACCGGGGAGCTGTTTTTT

clone size: -
D gene: -
J gene: TRBJ2-2
V gene: TRBV4-1
CDR3 protein: CASSQRPGEPNTGELFF
CDR3 DNA: TGCGCCAGCAGCCAACGGCCGGGAGAACCGAACACCGGGGAGCTGTTTTTT

clone size: -
D gene: TRBD1
J gene: TRBJ1-2
V gene: TRBV2
CDR3 protein: CASKPGTGGYGYTF
CDR3 DNA: TGTGCCAGCAAACCCGGGACAGGGGGCTATGGCTACACCTTC

clone size: few
D gene: -
J gene: TRBJ1-5
V gene: TRBV10-3
CDR3 protein: CAISDQDNQPQHF
CDR3 DNA: TGTGCCATCAGTGATCAGGACAATCAGCCCCAGCATTTT

clone size: -
D gene: -
J gene: TRBJ2-7
V gene: TRBV7-3
CDR3 protein: CASSLRGGGLYEQYF
CDR3 DNA: TGTGCCAGCAGCTTAAGAGGCGGGGGCCTCTACGAGCAGTACTTC

clone size: -
D gene: -
J gene: TRBJ1-1
V gene: TRBV5-4
CDR3 protein: CASSLPTGNTEAFF
CDR3 DNA: TGTGCCAGCAGCTTACCCACAGGGAACACTGAAGCTTTCTTT

clone size: -
D gene: -
J gene: TRBJ2-3
V gene: TRBV7-9
CDR3 protein: CASSQPGLSTDTQYF
CDR3 DNA: TGTGCCAGCAGCCAACCGGGACTCAGCACAGATACGCAGTATTTT

clone size: -
D gene: -
J gene: TRBJ2-5
V gene: TRBV20-1
CDR3 protein: CSARAGSVRTQYF
CDR3 DNA: TGCAGTGCTAGGGCCGGGTCAGTCCGGACCCAGTACTTC

clone size: -
D gene: -
J gene: TRBJ1-1
V gene: TRBV27
CDR3 protein: CASSETEVFTEAFF
CDR3 DNA: TGTGCCAGCAGTGAGACAGAGGTCTTCACTGAAGCTTTCTTT

clone size: -
D gene: TRBD1
J gene: TRBJ1-6
V gene: TRBV5-4
CDR3 protein: CASSLLDRGYNSPLHF
CDR3 DNA: TGTGCCAGCAGCCTACTCGACAGGGGGTATAATTCACCCCTCCACTTT